The 15 T cell receptor beta chains below all came from one sample that was sequenced in a study of blood T cell repertoires in COVID-19. This table comes from immunoSEQ multiplex PCR, and its TCRdb copy is limited to in-frame clones, with some not included. The data show under 150,000 clones, with 65% to 80% seen just once and about an eighth held by the top ten. The sequenced material came from peripheral blood. These receptors all come from a man older than 75 with acute or convalescent COVID-19.

The chain uses TRBV7-9 and TRBJ2-5; 7 positions agree with TRBD1. Germline CDR1 reads SEHNR; CDR2 reads FQNEAQ (reference sequence). The CDR3 loop spans 15 amino acids. The V gene end was trimmed by 1 base and the J gene end by 5 bases; junction bases not matched to a gene: 7. CDR3 nucleotides: TGTGCCAGCAGCTTAGGACAGGGTGGTACGGAGACCCAGTACTTC. Translating it yields CASSLGQGGTETQYF.

The J gene is TRBJ2-5, the V gene TRBV6-2 or TRBV6-3; perhaps TRBD1 as D (5 bases). The CDR3 runs 14 residues. Germline V gives CDR1 MNHEY, CDR2 SVGEGT. Trimming cost V 5 bases and J 7 bases, with 17 bases left between them. CDR3 protein: CASSASQGSGTQYF. CDR3 sequence (DNA): TGTGCCAGCAGTGCGTCGCAGGGTTCAGGGACCCAGTACTTC.

This rearrangement joins TRBV5-4 to TRBJ2-3, with TRBD1 matching over 9 bases. CDR3 length: 16 amino acids. V shed 4 bases and J 1 base; nucleotides not matched to a gene: 7. Germline V gives CDR1 SGHNT, CDR2 YYREEE (reference sequence). This chain's CDR3 is CASSPTGGGGTDTQYF. The CDR3 bases are TGTGCCAGCAGCCCGACAGGGGGTGGGGGCACAGATACGCAGTATTTT.

The chain employs TRBV2 and TRBJ2-7; 8 bases map to TRBD1. The CDR3 loop spans 14 amino acids. V was pared by 4 bases and J by 3 bases, with 5 bases of the junction left unmatched. Germline lookup yields CDR1 SNHLY and CDR2 FYNNEI. This chain's CDR3 is CASSAGTGVYEQYF. In DNA, the CDR3 is TGTGCCAGCAGTGCCGGGACAGGAGTCTACGAGCAGTACTTC.

This chain links TRBV7-8 with TRBJ1-6, with TRBD1 as a possible D gene (5 bases). CDR1 SGHVS and CDR2 FQNEAQ come from the germline V gene. The CDR3 has 15 amino acids. V lost 1 base and J 8 bases, leaving 12 bases between the germline ends. The CDR3 here is CASSLVDSIHSPLHF. The DNA for the CDR3 is TGTGCCAGCAGCTTAGTCGACAGCATCCATTCACCCCTCCACTTT.

This clone was counted a single time. J is TRBJ2-2 and V is TRBV7-6; TRBD1 matches at 7 bases. V was clipped by 2 bases and J by 0 bases; unmatched bases: 6. Germline assignment: CDR1 SGHVS and CDR2 FNYEAQ. The CDR3 sequence is 17 residues long. CDR3 nucleotides: TGTGCCAGCAGCTTATACGATGGGACAGCGAACACCGGGGAGCTGTTTTTT. Translation gives CASSLYDGTANTGELFF.

The V and J genes are TRBV10-1 and TRBJ1-5, with TRBD1 matching 8 bases. The CDR3 spans 19 residues. CDR1 is WNHNN and CDR2 is SYGVQD in the germline V gene (reference sequence). Germline trimming cut 2 bases from V and 0 bases from J; bases unmatched to any gene: 12. The CDR3 region is CASSEKPGGKTYSNQPQHF. The CDR3 nucleotides read TGCGCCAGCAGTGAGAAACCAGGGGGCAAGACCTATAGCAATCAGCCCCAGCATTTT.

The rearrangement uses TRBV19 and TRBJ1-1; D might be TRBD1 (5 bases). The CDR3 covers 16 residues. The V end was cut by 3 bases, the J end by 5 bases, with 19 bases between. Germline V gene lookup returns CDR1 LNHDA and CDR2 SQIVND (reference sequence). In DNA form, the CDR3 reads TGTGCCAGTAGTATGAGGGGTTGGGGGGAAGATACTGAAGCTTTCTTT. It encodes CASSMRGWGEDTEAFF.

The rearrangement uses TRBV7-2 and TRBJ1-4, with D possibly matching TRBD1 (5 bases). This CDR3 is 13 amino acids long. The germline CDR1 and CDR2 sequences are SGHTA and FQGNSA. The V and J ends lost 1 base and 5 bases respectively, with 5 bases between them. Written as DNA, the CDR3 is TGTGCCAGCAGCTTAGGACAGAATGAAAAACTGTTTTTT. Translated, it gives CASSLGQNEKLFF.

This clone showed up just once. This chain connects TRBV6-2 or TRBV6-3 to TRBJ1-4; 8 nucleotides align to TRBD1. Germline CDR1 reads MNHEY; CDR2 reads SVGEGT. The V gene end was trimmed by 0 bases and the J gene end by 8 bases; junction bases not matched to a gene: 8. This CDR3 contains 16 residues. The CDR3 DNA follows: TGTGCCAGCAGTTACTCTGCGACAGGGGAGGAAGAAAAACTGTTTTTT. Its translation is CASSYSATGEEEKLFF.

The CDR3 region has the DNA TGCGCCAGCTTCGGACAGGATTACTCTGGGGCCAACGTCCTGACTTTC. It codes for CASFGQDYSGANVLTF. The chain employs TRBV5-1 and TRBJ2-6; TRBD1 agrees at 7 bases. CDR3 length: 16 amino acids. Germline V gene data show CDR1 as SGHRS and CDR2 as YFSETQ. The trim removed 7 bases at V and 0 bases at J, leaving 7 bases unmatched.

This clone is a singleton in its sample. CDR3: CASSSLGSYSNQPQHF. CDR3 nucleotide sequence: TGTGCCAGCAGCTCCCTTGGGAGTTATAGCAATCAGCCCCAGCATTTT. The chain uses TRBV7-8 and TRBJ1-5; D gene unclear. Trimming pared 4 bases from V and 0 bases from J, leaving 13 bases between. In germline, CDR1 is SGHVS, CDR2 FQNEAQ. The CDR3 contains 16 residues.

This chain joins TRBV28 and TRBJ2-7; D possibly corresponds to TRBD1 (5 bases). The CDR3 contains 13 residues. Trimming removed 3 bases from V and 6 bases from J, with 12 bases in between. Germline CDR1 is MDHEN and CDR2 is SYDVKM. Written as DNA, the CDR3 is TGTGCCAGCAGTTTTGTCAGGGTTATCGAGCAGTACTTC. Encoded protein: CASSFVRVIEQYF.

The rearrangement joins TRBV19 to TRBJ2-1; maybe TRBD2 (7 bases). V shed 5 bases and J shed 8 bases, with 25 bases lying between them. The CDR3 consists of 17 residues. Germline V gene sequence: CDR1 LNHDA, CDR2 SQIVND (reference sequence). The CDR3 sequence is CASSPPRWPGGDDEQFF. CDR3 DNA sequence: TGTGCCAGTAGTCCACCCCGCTGGCCGGGGGGCGATGATGAGCAGTTCTTC.

This chain connects TRBV15 to TRBJ2-5; 11 bases align to TRBD1. The V segment lost 3 bases and the J segment 4 bases; nucleotides outside the gene matches: 4. Germline assignment: CDR1 LNHNV and CDR2 YYDKDF (reference sequence). The length of the CDR3 is 15 residues. CDR3: CATSRGQGDGETQYF. The DNA of the CDR3 is TGTGCCACCAGCAGGGGACAGGGGGACGGAGAGACCCAGTACTTC.